This record looks at one T cell receptor beta chain sequence and its context. Its antigen is as yet unknown. At one end, the junction sequence differs from germline, possibly due to a read error. Using immunoSEQ multiplex PCR, the repertoire was profiled, and TCRdb retains in-frame clones only, with some absent. The sample has about 29,000 clones, roughly 76% seen once. The data were taken from a study of neoadjuvant nivolumab and ipilimumab in lung cancer. Findings of the study overall: From pretherapy to surgery, tumor richness and clonality rose with dual therapy. TCR richness and clonality were higher in tumors than adjacent uninvolved lung.

Looked up from germline, CDR1 is SGHNT and CDR2 is YYREEE (reference sequence). CDR3 size: 15 residues. The chain carries TRBV5-4 and TRBJ2-2, with D maybe TRBD2 (5 bases). The TCR comes from an adult with non-small cell lung cancer. Sequences were derived from tumor tissue, sampled after neoadjuvant nivolumab, alone or with ipilimumab, at or shortly before surgery. The CDR3 coding sequence is TGCGCCAGCAGCCAAGATTCCGTAGGAGGAAGGGAGCTGTTTTTT. Its translation is CASSQDSVGGRELFF. Filled out from reference TRBV5-4 and TRBJ2-2, the complete variable domain reads ETGVTQSPTHLIKTRGQQVTLRCSSQSGHNTVSWYQQALGQGPQFIFQYYREEENGRGNFPPRFSGLQFPNYSSELNVNALELDDSALYLCASSQDSVGGRELFFGEGSRLTVL.